The entry below describes one T cell receptor (beta chain). Its antigen remains unknown. There are 13 residues in the CDR3. Trimming pared 5 bases from V and 8 bases from J, leaving 14 bases between. CDR1 and CDR2 from the germline V gene are LNHDA and SQIVND (reference sequence). Produced via immunoSEQ multiplex PCR; TCRdb's table is partial and in-frame only. The table shows around 940,000 clones, with less than 85% occurring only once. The sample is drawn from a study of shared clonotypes between healthy human individuals. Study findings and constraints: The study sampled only blood, and tissue repertoires likely differ. A handful of donors held about 5% of naive CD4 clonotypes in common. Estimated richness values were generally larger in naive subsets than in memory subsets.

The receptor's source is a man aged 18 to 29 in good health. Sequences were obtained from memory CD4+ T cells sorted from blood. Described subset: CD45RA-negative fraction. The rearrangement uses TRBV19 and TRBJ2-3; D is possibly TRBD1 (5 bases). CDR3 coding DNA: TGTGCCAGTAGTGGGAAGGGGCTGGTTACGCAGTATTTT. Residues: CASSGKGLVTQYF.